A selection of T cell receptor beta chains follows, all from one sample in a study of T cells in Graves' hyperthyroidism and ophthalmopathy. TCRdb reprocessed the multiplex PCR reads with MiXCR, giving one entry per CDR3 protein. Among around 200,000 distinct CDR3 sequences, approximately 17% were seen once, and the ten largest hold 25% to 35%. The sequencing input was blood. The source is a woman aged 45-65 years with Graves' hyperthyroidism. The CDR3 runs from the conserved cysteine through the conserved F or W. D genes are given only for firm matches. The size of a clone is reported for some rows only, either as once, few or many, or as a class for expanded clones.

>TRBJ1-5|-|many|TRBV14
TGTGCCAGCAGCCCCCCTGGGCAGAGCAATCAGCCCCAGCATTTT
CASSPPGQSNQPQHF
>TRBJ2-1|-|few|TRBV5-4
TGTGCCAGCAGCCCCGGGGCTAACTCCTACAATGAGCAGTTCTTC
CASSPGANSYNEQFF
>TRBJ2-2|-|many|TRBV11-2
TGTGCCAGCAGCTTACAGTTCCAGGGGACCGGGGAGCTGTTTTTT
CASSLQFQGTGELFF
>TRBJ2-3|-|-|TRBV5-1
TGCGCCAGCAGCTTGGCGAGGACAGATACGCAGTATTTT
CASSLARTDTQYF
>TRBJ2-1|TRBD2|-|TRBV5-1
TGCGCCAGCAGCTTGGTGGCGGGAGCTTGGGATGAGCAGTTCTTC
CASSLVAGAWDEQFF
>TRBJ2-3|TRBD2|many|TRBV7-2
TGTGCCAGCAGCCCCAGCGGGGGGGCTAGCACAGATACGCAGTATTTT
CASSPSGGASTDTQYF
>TRBJ1-1|-|many|TRBV3-1
TGTGCCAGCAGCCTACCGGGGGTGAACACTGAAGCTTTCTTT
CASSLPGVNTEAFF
>TRBJ1-5|TRBD1|many|TRBV12-3/TRBV12-4
TGTGCCAGCAGGGGACAGGGAGCCATAGAGGATCAGCCCCAGCATTTT
CASRGQGAIEDQPQHF
>TRBJ2-2|-|many|TRBV27
TGTGCCAGCAGTTTCAATACGGTCCAGTGGACCGGGGAGCTGTTTTTT
CASSFNTVQWTGELFF
>TRBJ2-7|TRBD1|many|TRBV11-2
TGTGCCAGCAGCTTAGTTCAGGGGGCGTACGAGCAGTACTTC
CASSLVQGAYEQYF
>TRBJ2-5|-|many|TRBV3-1
TGTGCCAGCAGCCAAGATGCGGGGCAGGGTTGGACCCAGTACTTC
CASSQDAGQGWTQYF
>TRBJ2-2|-|many|TRBV4-1
TGCGCCAGCAGCCAAGTGGGGGGCACCGGGGAGCTGTTTTTT
CASSQVGGTGELFF
>TRBJ1-5|TRBD1|-|TRBV4-1
TGCGCCAGCAGCCAATCGGGACAGGGGAGCAATCGGCCCCAGCATTTT
CASSQSGQGSNRPQHF
>TRBJ1-3|-|many|TRBV5-1
TGCGCCAGCAGCCCGGACAGCCCCTCTGGAAACACCATATATTTT
CASSPDSPSGNTIYF
>TRBJ1-1|TRBD1|many|TRBV27
TGTGCCAGCAGTTCCAGGGGGCTGAGGCACACTGAAGCTTTCTTT
CASSSRGLRHTEAFF